The present TCR beta chain was sequenced within a study of response to subunit inactivated influenza vaccine. TCRdb re-called the RT-PCR reads through MiXCR, storing one row per CDR3 protein. In the table there are fewer than 400,000 distinct CDR3 sequences, 20% to 25% of which are singletons. General study points: A suggestion made by the authors is that each seasonal influenza vaccination recruits few new T cells.

This clonotype has ten or more counts. What it binds is not known. There are 15 residues in the CDR3. The V end was cut by 3 bases, the J end by 8 bases, with 14 bases between. J is TRBJ1-6 and V is TRBV12-3 or TRBV12-4; D is unclear. The material sequenced was PBMCs from blood, taken 21 months after vaccination. This sequence originates from a man aged 50-75 years who received an inactivated influenza vaccine. CDR3 sequence reads: CASSFSLRRDSPLHF. The DNA for the CDR3 is TGTGCCAGCAGTTTTTCTCTAAGGAGGGATTCACCCCTCCACTTT.